This T cell receptor (beta chain) derives from a study of read filtering for tumor transcriptome and immune sequencing. Study context: Among patients, roughly 17 were male and about 15 female, aged roughly 47 to 90 (mean roughly 64). R-ISS stage counts were about 8 for I, 16 for II, 7 for III.

This clonotype was seen repeatedly, ten times or more. The library was built from around 400 ng RNA with molecular barcoded adaptors for alpha/delta and beta/gamma chains. MiXCR, applied by TCRdb to the reads, yields one record per CDR3 protein. The table has under 150,000 distinct CDR3 sequences, about 12% seen once. Germline V gene data show CDR1 as MNHNY and CDR2 as SVGAGI (reference sequence). Unmatched junction bases numbered 3, after V lost 5 bases and J lost 2 bases. The CDR3 covers 15 residues. The sequenced sample consisted of a population of CD138-negative cells sorted from bone marrow. The TCR sequence derives from a donor at least 40 years old with multiple myeloma. The V gene is TRBV6-6, the J gene TRBJ2-7, with 13 bases lining up with TRBD2. CDR3 coding DNA: TGTGCCAGCAGTCCCACTAGCGGGAGGGCCTACGAGCAGTACTTC. As protein: CASSPTSGRAYEQYF.